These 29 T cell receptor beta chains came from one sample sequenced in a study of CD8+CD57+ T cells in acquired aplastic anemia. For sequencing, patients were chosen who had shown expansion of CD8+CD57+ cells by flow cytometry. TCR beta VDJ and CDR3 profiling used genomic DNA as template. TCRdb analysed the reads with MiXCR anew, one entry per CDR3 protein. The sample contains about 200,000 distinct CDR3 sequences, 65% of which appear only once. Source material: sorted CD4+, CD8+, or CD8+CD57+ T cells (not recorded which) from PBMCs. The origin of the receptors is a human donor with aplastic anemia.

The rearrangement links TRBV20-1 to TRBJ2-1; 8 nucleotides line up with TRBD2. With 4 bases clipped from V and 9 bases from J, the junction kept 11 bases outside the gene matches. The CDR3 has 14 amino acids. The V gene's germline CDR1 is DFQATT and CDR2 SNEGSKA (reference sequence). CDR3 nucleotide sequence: TGCAGTGCTACCCCGGGACTAGGAAACCCTGAGCAGTTCTTC. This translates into CSATPGLGNPEQFF.

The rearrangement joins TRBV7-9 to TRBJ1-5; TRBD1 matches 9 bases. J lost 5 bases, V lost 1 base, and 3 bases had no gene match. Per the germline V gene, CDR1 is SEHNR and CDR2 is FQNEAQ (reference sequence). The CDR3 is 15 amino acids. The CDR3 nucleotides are TGTGCCAGCAGCTTAGGGACAGGGGTCCATCAGCCCCAGCATTTT. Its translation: CASSLGTGVHQPQHF.

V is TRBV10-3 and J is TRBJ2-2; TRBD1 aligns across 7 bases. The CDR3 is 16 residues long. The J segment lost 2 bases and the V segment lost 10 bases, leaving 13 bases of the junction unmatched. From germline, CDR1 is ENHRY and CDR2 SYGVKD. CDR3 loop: CASSNLGTDNTGELFF. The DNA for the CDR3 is TGTGCCAGCAGCAATCTAGGGACAGACAACACCGGGGAGCTGTTTTTT.

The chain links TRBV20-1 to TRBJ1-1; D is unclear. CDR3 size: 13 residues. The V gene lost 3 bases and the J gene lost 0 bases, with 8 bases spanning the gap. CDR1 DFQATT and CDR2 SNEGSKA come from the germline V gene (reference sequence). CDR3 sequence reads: CSARENMNTEAFF. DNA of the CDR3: TGCAGTGCTAGGGAGAACATGAACACTGAAGCTTTCTTT.

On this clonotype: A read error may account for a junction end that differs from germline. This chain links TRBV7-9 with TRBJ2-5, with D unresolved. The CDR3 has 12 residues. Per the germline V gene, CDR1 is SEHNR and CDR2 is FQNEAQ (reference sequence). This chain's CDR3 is CASSRTQETQYF. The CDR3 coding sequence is TGCGCCAGCAGCCGTACTCAAGAGACCCAGTACTTC.

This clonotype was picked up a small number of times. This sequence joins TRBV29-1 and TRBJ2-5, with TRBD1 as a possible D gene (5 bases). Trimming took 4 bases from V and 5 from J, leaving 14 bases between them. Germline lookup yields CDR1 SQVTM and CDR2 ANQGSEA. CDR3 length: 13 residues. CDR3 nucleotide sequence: TGCAGCGTTGTGGGCAGGGCGCTTGAGACCCAGTACTTC. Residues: CSVVGRALETQYF.

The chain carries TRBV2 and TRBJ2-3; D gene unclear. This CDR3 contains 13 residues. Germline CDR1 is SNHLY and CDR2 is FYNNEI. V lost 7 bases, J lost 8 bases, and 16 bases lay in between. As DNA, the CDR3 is TGTGCCAGCACTCAAGGGCCCCTTCTTACGCAGTATTTT. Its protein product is CASTQGPLLTQYF.

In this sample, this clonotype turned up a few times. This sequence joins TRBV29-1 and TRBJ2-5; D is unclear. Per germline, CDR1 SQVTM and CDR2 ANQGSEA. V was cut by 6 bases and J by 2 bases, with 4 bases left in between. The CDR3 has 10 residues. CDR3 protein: CSVGQETQYF. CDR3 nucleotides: TGCAGCGTGGGTCAAGAGACCCAGTACTTC.

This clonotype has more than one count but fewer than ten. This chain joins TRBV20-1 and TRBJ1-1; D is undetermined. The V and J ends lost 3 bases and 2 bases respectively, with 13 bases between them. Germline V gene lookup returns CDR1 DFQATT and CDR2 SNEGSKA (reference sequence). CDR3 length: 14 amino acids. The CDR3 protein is CSASSRQANTEAFF. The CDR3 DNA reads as TGCAGTGCTAGTTCGCGGCAGGCTAACACTGAAGCTTTCTTT.

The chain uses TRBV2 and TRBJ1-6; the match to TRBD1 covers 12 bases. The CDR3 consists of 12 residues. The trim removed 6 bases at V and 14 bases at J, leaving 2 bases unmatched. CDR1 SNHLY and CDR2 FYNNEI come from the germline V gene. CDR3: CASRGTGGSLHF. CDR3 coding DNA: TGTGCCAGCAGGGGGACAGGGGGCTCCCTCCACTTT.

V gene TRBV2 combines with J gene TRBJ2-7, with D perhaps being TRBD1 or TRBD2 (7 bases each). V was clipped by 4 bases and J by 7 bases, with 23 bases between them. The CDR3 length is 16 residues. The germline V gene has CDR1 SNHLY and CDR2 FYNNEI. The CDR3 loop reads CASSGEGARGTGEQYF. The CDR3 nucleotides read TGTGCCAGCAGTGGGGAGGGGGCGCGCGGCACCGGGGAGCAGTACTTC.

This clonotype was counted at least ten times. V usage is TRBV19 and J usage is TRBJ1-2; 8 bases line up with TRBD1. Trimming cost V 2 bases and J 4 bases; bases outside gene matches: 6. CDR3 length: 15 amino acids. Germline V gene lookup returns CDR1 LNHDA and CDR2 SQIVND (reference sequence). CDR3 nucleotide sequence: TGTGCCAGTAGTATACAGGGGGCTCAAAGCTATGGCTACACCTTC. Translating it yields CASSIQGAQSYGYTF. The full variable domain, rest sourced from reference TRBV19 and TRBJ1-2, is DGGITQSPKYLFRKEGQNVTLSCEQNLNHDAMYWYRQDPGQGLRLIYYSQIVNDFQKGDIAEGYSVSREKKESFPLTVTSAQKNPTAFYLCASSIQGAQSYGYTFGSGTRLTVV.

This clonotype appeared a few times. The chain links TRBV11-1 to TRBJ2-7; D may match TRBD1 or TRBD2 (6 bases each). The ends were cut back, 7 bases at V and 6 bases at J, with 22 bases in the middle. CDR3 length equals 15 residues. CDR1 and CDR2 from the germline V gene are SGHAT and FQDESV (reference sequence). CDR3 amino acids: CASIRQGTGLVEQYF. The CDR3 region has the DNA TGTGCCAGCATACGCCAGGGGACTGGCTTGGTCGAGCAGTACTTC.

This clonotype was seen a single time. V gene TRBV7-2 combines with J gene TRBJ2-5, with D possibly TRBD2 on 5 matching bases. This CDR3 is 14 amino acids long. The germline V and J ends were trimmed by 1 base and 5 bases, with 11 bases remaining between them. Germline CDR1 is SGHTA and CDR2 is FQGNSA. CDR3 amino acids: CASSLVIRGETQYF. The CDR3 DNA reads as TGTGCCAGCAGCTTAGTTATACGAGGGGAGACCCAGTACTTC.

The CDR3 region is CSASLVSGNTIYF. CDR3 coding DNA: TGCAGTGCTAGCCTCGTCTCTGGAAACACCATATATTTT. The rearrangement joins TRBV20-1 to TRBJ1-3; D is unclear. This CDR3 spans 13 amino acids. The ends were cut back, 3 bases at V and 0 bases at J, with 6 bases in the middle. CDR1 is DFQATT and CDR2 is SNEGSKA in the germline V gene (reference sequence).

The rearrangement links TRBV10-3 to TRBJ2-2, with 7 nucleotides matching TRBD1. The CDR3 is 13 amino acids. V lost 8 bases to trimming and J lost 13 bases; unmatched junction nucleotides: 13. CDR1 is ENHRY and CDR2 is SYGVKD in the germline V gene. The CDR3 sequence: CAIGQDLSGGLFF. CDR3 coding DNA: TGTGCCATCGGACAGGACTTGTCAGGTGGGCTGTTTTTT.

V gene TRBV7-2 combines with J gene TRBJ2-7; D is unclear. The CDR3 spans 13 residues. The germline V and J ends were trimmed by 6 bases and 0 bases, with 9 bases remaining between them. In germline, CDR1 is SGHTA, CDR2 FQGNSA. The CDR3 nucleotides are TGTGCCAGCAGGAGGTGGGGCTCCTACGAGCAGTACTTC. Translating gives CASRRWGSYEQYF.

The CDR3: CASRVLRGTEAFF. The CDR3 DNA reads as TGTGCCAGTAGGGTCTTGCGTGGGACTGAAGCTTTCTTT. The chain links TRBV19 to TRBJ1-1; D is unclear. The germline V gene encodes CDR1 LNHDA and CDR2 SQIVND (reference sequence). V was clipped by 6 bases and J by 5 bases, with 13 bases between them. The CDR3 spans 13 residues.

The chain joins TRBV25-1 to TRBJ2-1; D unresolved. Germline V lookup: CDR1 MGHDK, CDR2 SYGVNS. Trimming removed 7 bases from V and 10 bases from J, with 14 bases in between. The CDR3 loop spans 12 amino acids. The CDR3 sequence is CASTPGSGEQFF. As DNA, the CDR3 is TGTGCCAGCACTCCAGGTTCCGGGGAGCAGTTCTTC.

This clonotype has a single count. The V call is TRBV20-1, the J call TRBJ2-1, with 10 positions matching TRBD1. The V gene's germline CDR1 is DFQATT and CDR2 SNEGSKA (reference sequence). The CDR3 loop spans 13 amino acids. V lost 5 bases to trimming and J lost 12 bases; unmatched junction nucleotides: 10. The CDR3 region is CSAGSTGGAVQFF. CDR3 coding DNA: TGCAGTGCTGGATCGACAGGGGGCGCAGTGCAGTTCTTC.

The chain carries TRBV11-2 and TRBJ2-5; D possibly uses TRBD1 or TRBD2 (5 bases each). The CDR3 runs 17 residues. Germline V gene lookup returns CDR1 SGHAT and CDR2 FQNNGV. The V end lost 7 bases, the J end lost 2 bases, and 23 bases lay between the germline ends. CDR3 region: CASTFTLGRNFQETQYF. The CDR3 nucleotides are TGTGCCAGCACCTTCACGCTGGGACGTAACTTTCAAGAGACCCAGTACTTC.

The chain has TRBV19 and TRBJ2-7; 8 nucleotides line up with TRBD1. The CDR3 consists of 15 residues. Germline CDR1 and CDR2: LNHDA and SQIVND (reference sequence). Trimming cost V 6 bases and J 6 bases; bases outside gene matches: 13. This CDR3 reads CASSTLGQAFVEQYF. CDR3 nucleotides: TGTGCCAGTAGCACTCTGGGACAGGCTTTCGTCGAGCAGTACTTC.

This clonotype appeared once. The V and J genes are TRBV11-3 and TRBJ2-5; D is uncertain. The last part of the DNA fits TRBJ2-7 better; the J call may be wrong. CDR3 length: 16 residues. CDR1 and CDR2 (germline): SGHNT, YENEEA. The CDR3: CASSLGPPTAYYEQYF. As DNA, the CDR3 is TGTGCCAGCAGCTTAGGTCCCCCGACGGCCTACTACGAGCAGTACTTC.

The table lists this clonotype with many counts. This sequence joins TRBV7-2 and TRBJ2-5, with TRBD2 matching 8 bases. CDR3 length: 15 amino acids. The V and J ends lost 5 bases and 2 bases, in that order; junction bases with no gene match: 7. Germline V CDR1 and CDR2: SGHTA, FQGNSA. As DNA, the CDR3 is TGTGCCAGCAGCCTGGGCGGGGGGCCTCAAGAGACCCAGTACTTC. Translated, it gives CASSLGGGPQETQYF.

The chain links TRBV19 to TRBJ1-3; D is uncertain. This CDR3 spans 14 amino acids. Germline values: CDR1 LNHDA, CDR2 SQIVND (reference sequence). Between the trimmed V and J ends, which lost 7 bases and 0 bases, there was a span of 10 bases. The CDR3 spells CASTTVGSGNTIYF. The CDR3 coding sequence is TGTGCCAGTACTACTGTGGGCTCTGGAAACACCATATATTTT.

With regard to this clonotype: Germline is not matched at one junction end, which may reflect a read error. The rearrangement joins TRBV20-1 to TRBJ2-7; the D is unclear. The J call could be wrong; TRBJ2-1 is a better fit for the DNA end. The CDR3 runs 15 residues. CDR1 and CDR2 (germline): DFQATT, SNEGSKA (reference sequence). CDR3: CSARATLLGYSEQFF. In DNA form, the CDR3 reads TGCAGTGCTAGGGCCACCCTGCTTGGCTACAGTGAGCAGTTCTTC.

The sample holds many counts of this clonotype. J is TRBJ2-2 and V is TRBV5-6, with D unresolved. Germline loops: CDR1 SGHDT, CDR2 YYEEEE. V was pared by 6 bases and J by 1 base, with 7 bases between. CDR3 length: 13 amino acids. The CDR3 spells CASNWQNTGELFF. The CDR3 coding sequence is TGTGCCAGCAACTGGCAGAACACCGGGGAGCTGTTTTTT. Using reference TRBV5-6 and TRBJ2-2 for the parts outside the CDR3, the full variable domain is DAGVTQSPTHLIKTRGQQVTLRCSPKSGHDTVSWYQQALGQGPQFIFQYYEEEERQRGNFPDRFSGHQFPNYSSELNVNALLLGDSALYLCASNWQNTGELFFGEGSRLTVL.

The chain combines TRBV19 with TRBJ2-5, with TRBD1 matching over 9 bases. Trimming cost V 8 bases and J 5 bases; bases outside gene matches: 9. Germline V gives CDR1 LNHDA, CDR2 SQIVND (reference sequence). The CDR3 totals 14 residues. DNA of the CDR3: TGTGCCAGTCGCAAAACAGGGGGCCGGGAGACCCAGTACTTC. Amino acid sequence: CASRKTGGRETQYF.

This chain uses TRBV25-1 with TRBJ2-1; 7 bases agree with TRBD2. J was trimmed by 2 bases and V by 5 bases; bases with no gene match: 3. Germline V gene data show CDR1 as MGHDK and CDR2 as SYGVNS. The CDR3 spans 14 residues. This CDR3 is CASSSSGPYNEQFF. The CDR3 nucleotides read TGTGCCAGCAGTTCTAGCGGACCCTACAATGAGCAGTTCTTC.